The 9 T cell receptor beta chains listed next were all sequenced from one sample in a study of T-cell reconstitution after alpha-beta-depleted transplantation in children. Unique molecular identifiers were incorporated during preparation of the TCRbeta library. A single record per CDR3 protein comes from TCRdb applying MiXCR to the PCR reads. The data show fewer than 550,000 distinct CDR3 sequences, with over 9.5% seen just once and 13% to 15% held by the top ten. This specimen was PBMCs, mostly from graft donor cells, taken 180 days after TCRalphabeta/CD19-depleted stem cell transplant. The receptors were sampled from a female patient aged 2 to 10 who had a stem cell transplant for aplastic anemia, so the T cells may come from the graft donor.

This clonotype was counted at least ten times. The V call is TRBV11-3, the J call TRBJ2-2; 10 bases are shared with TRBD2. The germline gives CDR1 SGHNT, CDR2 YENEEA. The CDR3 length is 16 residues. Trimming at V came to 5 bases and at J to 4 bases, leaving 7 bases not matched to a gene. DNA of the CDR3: TGTGCCAGCAGCGCGTCTCTAGCGGGGGTCACCGGGGAGCTGTTTTTT. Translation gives CASSASLAGVTGELFF.

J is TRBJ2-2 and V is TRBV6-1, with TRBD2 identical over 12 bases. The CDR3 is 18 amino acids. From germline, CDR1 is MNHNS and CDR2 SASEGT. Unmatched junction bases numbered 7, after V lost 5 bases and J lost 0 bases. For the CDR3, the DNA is TGTGCCAGCAGTACCTCTAGCGGGAGGGCCCCGAACACCGGGGAGCTGTTTTTT. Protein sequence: CASSTSSGRAPNTGELFF.

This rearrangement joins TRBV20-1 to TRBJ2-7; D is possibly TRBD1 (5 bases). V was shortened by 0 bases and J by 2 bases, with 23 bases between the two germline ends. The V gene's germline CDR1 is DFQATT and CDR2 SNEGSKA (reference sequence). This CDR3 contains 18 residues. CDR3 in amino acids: CSAREGPRTGKIPYEQYF. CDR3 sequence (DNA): TGCAGTGCTAGAGAAGGACCGAGAACAGGTAAAATACCCTACGAGCAGTACTTC.

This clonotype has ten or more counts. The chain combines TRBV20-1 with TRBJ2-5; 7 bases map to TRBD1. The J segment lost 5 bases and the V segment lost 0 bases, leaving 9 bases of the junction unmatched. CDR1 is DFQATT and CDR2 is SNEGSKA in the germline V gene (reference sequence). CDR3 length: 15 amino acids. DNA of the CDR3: TGCAGTGCTAGAGATCGTAAAACGGGACAGGAGACCCAGTACTTC. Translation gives CSARDRKTGQETQYF.

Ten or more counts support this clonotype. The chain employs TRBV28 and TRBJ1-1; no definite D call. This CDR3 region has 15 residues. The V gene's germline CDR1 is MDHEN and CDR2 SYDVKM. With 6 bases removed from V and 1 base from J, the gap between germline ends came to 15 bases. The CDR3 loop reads CASSTGAVPNTEAFF. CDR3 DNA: TGTGCCAGCAGCACCGGAGCGGTACCGAACACTGAAGCTTTCTTT. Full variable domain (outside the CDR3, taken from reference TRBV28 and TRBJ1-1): DVKVTQSSRYLVKRTGEKVFLECVQDMDHENMFWYRQDPGLGLRLIYFSYDVKMKEKGDIPEGYSVSREKKERFSLILESASTNQTSMYLCASSTGAVPNTEAFFGQGTRLTVV.

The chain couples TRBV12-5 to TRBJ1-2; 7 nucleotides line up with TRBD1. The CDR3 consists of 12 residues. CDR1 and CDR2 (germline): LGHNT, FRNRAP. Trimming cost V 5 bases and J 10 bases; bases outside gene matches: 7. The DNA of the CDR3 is TGTGCTAGTGGTCGACAGGGAGGAAACTACACCTTC. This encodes CASGRQGGNYTF.

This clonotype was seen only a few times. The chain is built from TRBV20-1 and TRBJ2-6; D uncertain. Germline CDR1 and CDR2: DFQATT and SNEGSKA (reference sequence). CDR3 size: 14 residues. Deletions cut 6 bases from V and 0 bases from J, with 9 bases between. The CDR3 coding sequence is TGCAGTGCGGGGAAGGGCTCTGGGGCCAACGTCCTGACTTTC. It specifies CSAGKGSGANVLTF.

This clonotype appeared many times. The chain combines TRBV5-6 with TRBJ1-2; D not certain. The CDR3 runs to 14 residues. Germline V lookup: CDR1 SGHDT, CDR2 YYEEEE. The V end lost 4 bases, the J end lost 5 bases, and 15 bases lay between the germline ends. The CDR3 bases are TGTGCCAGCAGCCCCGAGGCAGGTGGATATGGCTACACCTTC. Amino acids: CASSPEAGGYGYTF.

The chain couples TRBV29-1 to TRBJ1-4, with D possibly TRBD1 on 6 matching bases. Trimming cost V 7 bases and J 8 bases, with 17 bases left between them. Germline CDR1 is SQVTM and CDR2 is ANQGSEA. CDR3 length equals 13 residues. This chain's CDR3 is CSAIFGGREKLFF. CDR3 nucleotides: TGCAGCGCTATCTTCGGGGGGCGAGAAAAACTGTTTTTT.